The 19 T cell receptor beta chains presented below share a single source sample, sequenced in a study of CD8 T cells in ankylosing spondylitis. In TCRdb, the 5' RACE reads were re-called with MiXCR into one record per CDR3 protein. The sample contains 100,000 to 150,000 distinct CDR3 sequences, roughly an eighth of which appear only once. Material for sequencing was blood, either unsorted or a sorted T cell fraction (not recorded which). These TCRs come from a female donor with ankylosing spondylitis or in good health (not recorded which).

This clonotype was observed many times. The rearrangement links TRBV29-1 to TRBJ2-7, with D unclear. CDR1 is SQVTM and CDR2 is ANQGSEA in the germline V gene. This CDR3 comprises 11 residues. V shed 6 bases and J shed 3 bases, with 9 bases lying between them. Here the CDR3 DNA reads TGCAGCGTCAACCAAGACTACGAGCAGTACTTC. Its protein product is CSVNQDYEQYF.

This clonotype turned up a few times. The chain carries TRBV20-1 and TRBJ2-1; TRBD2 might be the D (5 bases). Per the germline V gene, CDR1 is DFQATT and CDR2 is SNEGSKA (reference sequence). This CDR3 has 16 residues. The V and J ends lost 4 bases and 0 bases respectively, with 16 bases between them. The CDR3 loop reads CSAITEAASSYNEQFF. The CDR3 coding sequence is TGCAGTGCTATTACCGAAGCGGCGAGCTCCTACAATGAGCAGTTCTTC.

This clonotype was detected many times. The chain combines TRBV11-3 with TRBJ2-3; D possibly corresponds to TRBD2 (5 bases). CDR3 length: 16 residues. V lost 1 base, J lost 2 bases, and 13 bases lay in between. CDR1 SGHNT and CDR2 YENEEA come from the germline V gene. CDR3 in amino acids: CASSLVGWLATDTQYF. The CDR3 region has the DNA TGTGCCAGCAGCTTAGTAGGATGGCTAGCCACAGATACGCAGTATTTT.

This clonotype was counted a few times. The chain joins TRBV29-1 to TRBJ2-7; 9 bases fit TRBD1. The CDR3 totals 13 residues. The germline V gene has CDR1 SQVTM and CDR2 ANQGSEA. V shed 8 bases and J 3 bases; nucleotides not matched to a gene: 8. In DNA, the CDR3 is TGCAGCTTCCTCGGGACAGGGAACTACGAGCAGTACTTC. Amino acid sequence: CSFLGTGNYEQYF.

This clonotype was seen more than once but under ten times. The chain combines TRBV5-1 with TRBJ1-6; TRBD1 is a possible D gene (6 bases). The CDR3 consists of 16 residues. The ends were cut back, 4 bases at V and 7 bases at J, with 18 bases in the middle. The germline CDR1 and CDR2 sequences are SGHRS and YFSETQ. DNA of the CDR3: TGCGCCAGCAGCCACACTTCCAGGGGATGGAATTCACCCCTCCACTTT. This gives the protein CASSHTSRGWNSPLHF.

There are a few counts of this clonotype. The J gene is TRBJ1-1, the V gene TRBV27; D is perhaps TRBD1 (6 bases). From germline, CDR1 is MNHEY and CDR2 SMNVEV (reference sequence). Trimming stripped 8 bases from V and 4 bases from J, with 20 bases between. The CDR3 totals 15 residues. The DNA for the CDR3 is TGTGCCAGCTGTATAACAACGGGACAACTCACTGAAGCTTTCTTT. It specifies CASCITTGQLTEAFF.

The V gene is TRBV18, the J gene TRBJ1-4; TRBD1 matches 10 bases. This CDR3 comprises 14 residues. The germline CDR1 and CDR2 sequences are KGHSH and LQKENI. After removal of 3 bases from V and 7 bases from J, the junction contained 2 bases not matched to a gene. The CDR3 loop reads CASSPGQGREKLFF. The CDR3 DNA is TGTGCCAGCTCACCGGGACAGGGGCGTGAAAAACTGTTTTTT.

This clonotype has a count of ten or more. The genes are TRBV20-1 and TRBJ2-3; either TRBD1 or TRBD2 may fit D (5 bases each). CDR3 length: 15 amino acids. Germline CDR1 and CDR2: DFQATT and SNEGSKA (reference sequence). V lost 1 base, J lost 1 base, and 12 bases lay in between. This CDR3 is CSARASPGRTDTQYF. The DNA for the CDR3 is TGCAGTGCTAGAGCTTCCCCGGGGCGCACAGATACGCAGTATTTT.

This clonotype appeared many times. The CDR3 reads CASSLSRALSTDTQYF. DNA of the CDR3: TGTGCCAGCAGCTTATCTCGGGCTCTTAGCACAGATACGCAGTATTTT. The V and J genes are TRBV5-6 and TRBJ2-3; no reliable D call. CDR3 size: 16 residues. Germline V gene lookup returns CDR1 SGHDT and CDR2 YYEEEE. V lost 2 bases to trimming and J lost 0 bases, with 13 bases between them.

This clonotype came up a few times. The gene calls are TRBV20-1 and TRBJ1-5; no clear D. The germline CDR1 and CDR2 sequences are DFQATT and SNEGSKA (reference sequence). The CDR3 is 13 residues long. V was clipped by 7 bases and J by 7 bases, with 17 bases between them. This CDR3 is CSVVGGLGQPQHF. The CDR3 DNA reads TGCAGTGTCGTAGGTGGTCTAGGACAGCCCCAGCATTTT.

This clonotype was seen ten or more times. The gene calls are TRBV3-1 and TRBJ2-1, with D possibly called TRBD1 or TRBD2 (5 bases each). Trimming cost V 1 base and J 5 bases, with 15 bases left between them. This CDR3 is 16 amino acids long. Per germline, CDR1 LGHDT and CDR2 YNNKEL (reference sequence). The CDR3 loop is CASSQGTGGRNNEQFF. For the CDR3, the DNA is TGTGCCAGCAGCCAAGGAACAGGCGGGCGCAACAATGAGCAGTTCTTC.

Only a few counts were recorded for this clonotype. The genes are TRBV6-2 or TRBV6-3 and TRBJ2-2; a weak D match, TRBD2 (5 bases). The germline V gene encodes CDR1 MNHEY and CDR2 SVGEGT. This CDR3 has 17 residues. Trimming removed 5 bases from V and 7 bases from J, with 23 bases in between. The CDR3 sequence is CASSQVGAGYEGGELFF. Written as DNA, the CDR3 is TGTGCCAGCAGTCAAGTCGGAGCCGGTTATGAGGGCGGGGAGCTGTTTTTT.

There are many counts of this clonotype. The chain has TRBV20-1 and TRBJ2-3, with 9 bases that match TRBD2. The germline V gene encodes CDR1 DFQATT and CDR2 SNEGSKA (reference sequence). Germline trimming cut 3 bases from V and 6 bases from J; bases unmatched to any gene: 7. CDR3 length: 14 residues. CDR3 bases: TGCAGTGCTAGCCTAGCGGGGCTAAGGGATACGCAGTATTTT. Translation gives CSASLAGLRDTQYF.

This clonotype was found many times. This chain joins TRBV24-1 and TRBJ1-5; D is perhaps TRBD1 (5 bases). The V and J ends lost 5 bases and 0 bases respectively, with 25 bases between them. Germline lookup yields CDR1 KGHDR and CDR2 SFDVKD. The length of the CDR3 is 20 residues. CDR3 residues: CATSGPLRGEKRASNQPQHF. In DNA form, the CDR3 reads TGTGCCACCAGTGGCCCCCTCCGGGGGGAAAAAAGGGCTAGCAATCAGCCCCAGCATTTT.

This clonotype was seen ten or more times. The DNA for the CDR3 is TGTGCCAGCAGTTACACCATAGACACGGACAGGCCCTACGAGCAGTACTTC. This codes for CASSYTIDTDRPYEQYF. This chain connects TRBV6-5 to TRBJ2-7; 7 bases match TRBD1. The CDR3 runs to 17 residues. Unmatched junction bases numbered 12, after V lost 2 bases and J lost 2 bases. The germline V gene encodes CDR1 MNHEY and CDR2 SVGAGI.

This clonotype appeared many times. The rearrangement links TRBV18 to TRBJ2-1; D possibly corresponds to TRBD1 (6 bases). V lost 3 bases to trimming and J lost 6 bases, with 18 bases between them. CDR3 length equals 16 residues. Germline V gene sequence: CDR1 KGHSH, CDR2 LQKENI. This CDR3 reads CASSPGIGQISNEQFF. DNA for the CDR3: TGTGCCAGCTCACCCGGAATAGGACAGATTTCCAATGAGCAGTTCTTC.

The rearrangement links TRBV7-2 to TRBJ2-1; 7 bases match TRBD2. Germline CDR1 is SGHTA and CDR2 is FQGNSA. The V and J ends lost 5 bases and 4 bases, in that order; junction bases with no gene match: 14. The CDR3 covers 17 residues. The CDR3 loop is CASSTDGAAGEYNEQFF. CDR3 in DNA: TGTGCCAGCAGCACCGACGGTGCGGCGGGAGAGTACAATGAGCAGTTCTTC.

The rearrangement joins TRBV12-3 or TRBV12-4 to TRBJ2-7, with 10 positions matching TRBD1. The V segment lost 6 bases and the J segment 4 bases; nucleotides outside the gene matches: 15. The CDR3 spans 17 residues. This CDR3 is CASSLRTGGTGPYEQYF. CDR3 nucleotide sequence: TGTGCCAGCAGCCTAAGGACAGGGGGTACGGGACCGTACGAGCAGTACTTC.

The CDR3 bases are TGTGCCAGCAGACCGGGACAGGCATTCTACGAGCAGTACTTC. This gives the protein CASRPGQAFYEQYF. The gene calls are TRBV7-6 and TRBJ2-7, with TRBD1 matching 8 bases. The CDR3 spans 14 residues. The germline gives CDR1 SGHVS, CDR2 FNYEAQ. V was clipped by 6 bases and J by 3 bases; unmatched bases: 7.